This T cell receptor beta chain comes out of a study of cytomegalovirus exposure and HLA in healthy donors (dated by TCRdb to about 2017). About the investigation overall: According to an earlier analysis of 587 of the donors, roughly 180 million T cells yielded 120 million or so unique TCR beta sequences and 276 Gb of sequence data. To predict cytomegalovirus infection status, the study brought together high-throughput TCR immunosequencing, statistical association of individual TCRs with disease status, and machine learning. In a later analysis, previously published TCR beta repertoires from 600 to 850 donors were re-analyzed and high-resolution HLA genotyping was added so that TCR occurrence patterns could be studied. Because of strong linkage in the cohort, roughly five DR-DQ haplotypes were treated as single units for association and clustering. Typing coverage differed by locus: A, B, C, DRB1 and DQB1 were typed in about 629-640 donors, DQA1 in roughly 510, DPA1 in some 600, and DPB1 in 450 to 480. Every repertoire in the discovery cohort had been generated on one and the same sequencing platform. Along with the 666-subject first cohort, a separate validation cohort of over a hundred different subjects was used. Donor age, sex, ethnicity and CMV serostatus were collected together with the repertoire data. Among about 390 genotyped donors of the cohort, an average of approximately 240,000 unique TCR beta nucleotide sequences were sequenced per donor, around 18% of them non-productive. The genetic ancestry cluster associated with self-reported Caucasian donors included roughly four fifths of the approximately 400 genotyped donors. The study aimed to test whether cataloging public T cell receptors could reveal signatures of past pathogen exposure. Roughly 300 gigabases of sequencing data and around 88 million unique TCR sequences made up an early release that covered several hundred HLA-typed donors. An earlier analysis of 587 of the donors used high-throughput TCR beta sequencing to judge whether each TCR beta V gene segment behaved as functional or pseudogenic. The T cell repertoires of around 670 subjects were profiled by immunosequencing and related to cytomegalovirus serostatus. Genome-wide SNP genotypes for about 60% of the roughly 700 donors were used in a later genetic analysis, which treated that subset as a discovery cohort. Both class I and class II loci were covered by HLA typing, at four-digit resolution. The later analysis used no new phenotypic data to find candidate immune exposures, relying instead on TCR beta sequences and their occurrence across donors. The study at large found these results: Correlated functional status among segregating V segments might reflect linkage disequilibrium, but an unknown experimental factor could not be ruled out. A total of 164 TCR beta chains were listed by the study as associated with cytomegalovirus. Presence/absence analyses assumed roughly uniform sequencing depth across donors, an assumption that may not hold. In a later analysis, several top co-occurrence clusters were reported to appear linked to parvovirus B19, influenza, CMV and Epstein-Barr virus. Assigning TCR associations to individual alleles was difficult when HLA alleles, especially DR and DQ, strongly co-occurred. An association between a missense DCLRE1C variant and V-gene and J-gene trimming of TCR beta chains was found in a later genetic analysis and replicated in an independent cohort. The classifier was reported to diagnose cytomegalovirus status with high specificity and sensitivity in both the original and validation cohorts. In an earlier analysis of some 640 of the donors, most TCR beta V segments were observed in productive rearrangements about 87% or about 30% of the time, broadly matching IMGT annotations. According to a later analysis, most CMV-associated TCR beta chains appeared to be HLA-restricted, and the HLA associations seemed to be driven largely by CMV exposure. Because some donors lacked HLA typing at each locus, the association tests relied only on the typed subset. In a later analysis, around 15,000 TCR beta sequences were associated with specific HLA alleles at a false discovery rate of 0.05. Because counts were too low, roughly 18 rarely observed V segments, including chromosome 9 orphons, were left out of the earlier analysis of some 640 of the donors. A cluster of highly shared sequence variants was judged likely to be a technical artifact of the sequencing pipeline. In vitro tests confirmed that three of the cytomegalovirus-associated TCR beta chains recognize cytomegalovirus antigens. A later analysis found that HLA-associated TCR beta chains were more clonally expanded and had lower generation probabilities than equally common non-associated chains. Because the 87-base-pair reads could not distinguish some IMGT-functional V segments, including TRBV6-2 and TRBV6-3, those segments were excluded. This cohort had only TCR beta chains sequenced, and the lack of alpha or paired-chain data limited which features could be detected. In a later analysis, the rate of TCR association differed among HLA loci, with DRB1 alleles having the most associated TCRs and HLA-C alleles having the fewest. A further reported finding was that TCR beta sequences accurately predicted the HLA-A and HLA-B alleles for most subjects in the first cohort. Most TCR sequences were seen in very few donors, while some public TCRs were found in many individuals. Compared with the approximately 600-donor mean, donors in an Asian-associated ancestry cluster had fewer N-insertions in productive TCRs, according to a later genetic analysis. The authors suggested that the approach could potentially be generalized to other disease states and immunological phenotypes. CMV serostatus was the only immune exposure information available for the cohort.

This clone was found a few times. What antigen it recognizes has not been identified. Base-call qualities are not available, and no considerably larger clone is one nucleotide away. Library prep was done by the immunoSEQ multiplex PCR assay. A mixture of 60 forward primers for TCR Vbeta segments and 13 reverse primers for TCR Jbeta segments was used in the multiplex PCR. The CDR3 region of rearranged TCR beta genes was amplified from genomic DNA by a multiplex PCR assay. On the Illumina HiSeq System, the amplified TCR beta libraries were sequenced as 87-base-pair reads. Per the original workflow: Across the 670 or so repertoires, a later analysis counted some 80 million unique TCR beta chains, around 11 million of which were shared by at least two donors. Raw reads were error-corrected and collapsed into unique sequences by a nearest-neighbor algorithm in which closely related sequences were merged to remove PCR and sequencing errors. Alignment of CDR3 sequences to IMGT reference sequences was used to assign V, D and J gene segments. For a sequence to be retained, a match of at least six nucleotides was required to both a V gene segment and a J gene segment. Rearrangements were classified as productive when the CDR3 lacked stop codons and remained in frame with V and J, and all other rearrangements were classified as non-productive. CDR3 was defined according to IMGT convention as the region running from the second conserved V-encoded cysteine to the conserved J-encoded phenylalanine. In an earlier analysis of more than 550 of the donors, sequences lacking an unambiguous match to a single V gene segment were excluded. An earlier analysis of roughly 590 of the donors called V segments functional above 56.7% productive rearrangements and segregating when the between-donor standard deviation exceeded 5%. A statistical classification framework was built for diagnosing cytomegalovirus status from the catalog of TCR beta chain sequences. In a later analysis, TCR nucleotide sequences were compared against IMGT/GENE-DB human TR gene sequences so that V and J genes could be assigned. Using the TCRdist pipeline, a later analysis assigned CDR3 sequences along with most-parsimonious VDJ recombination scenarios. In a later analysis, every TCR beta chain was defined by the combination of its CDR3 amino acid sequence and its V-gene family, and reads without a unique V-gene family were dropped. In a later analysis, around 600 highly shared, low-generation-probability nucleotide sequences were removed to address suspected cross-contamination and a sequencing artifact. In a later analysis, a clonal expansion index was calculated for each public chain from normalized within-repertoire ranks of inferred template counts. A later analysis computed generation probabilities with a VDJ recombination model fitted to out-of-frame rearrangements, and checked the results against IGoR. Hypergeometric tests were used in a later analysis to score TCR-TCR, TCR-HLA and TCR-CMV co-occurrence, with a repertoire-size bias correction applied to the TCR pairs. To estimate false discovery rates, a later analysis permuted the HLA or CMV assignments 20 times. In a later analysis, co-occurring TCRs were grouped using DBSCAN, and TCRdist sequence similarity was added for clustering within HLA-allele-positive subsets. Co-occurrence clustering excluded repertoires with fewer than 30,000 or more than 120,000 public chains, plus five with anomalous nucleotide sharing. The clones in this table, taken by TCRdb from immuneACCESS, are in-frame only. Not every clone is retained; where verified, under half of the shortfall comes from an unresolved V gene, and the cause of the rest is unknown. The DNA was the basis for D and trimming; V, J and clone size are from that table. Counted in this sample were 100,000 to 150,000 clones; 8.5% to 10% of them appeared once. About 5.5% of the sample is in the top ten clones.

In total, more than 500 healthy bone marrow donors made up the cohort. At the time of sampling, every cohort member was nominally healthy, though immune exposures that went unrecorded were likely present. The donor tested CMV seronegative, placing the donor among the 350 to 400 seronegative members of the cohort. A peripheral blood sample was provided by each donor, and peripheral blood mononuclear cells were used for TCR beta sequencing. Genomic DNA extraction from the blood cell samples was performed with the Qiagen DNeasy Blood Extraction Kit. The germline V gene (reference sequence) provides CDR1 LNHDA and CDR2 SQIVND. V is shortened by 6 bases, J by 2 bases, and the region joining them spans 23 bases. From cysteine to phenylalanine, the CDR3 is 18 amino acids long. Here the CDR3 DNA is all that survives: 54 bases in frame from base 1.

Sequenced: PBMCs. The TCR was taken from a man aged 35 to 55 in good health and CMV-seronegative. This chain is built from TRBV19 and TRBJ2-1, and the D gene may be TRBD1, 6 bases matching. The CDR3 here reads CASSLTFYTGYAYNEQFF. The DNA sequence is as follows: TGTGCCAGTAGCCTAACCTTTTATACAGGGTATGCCTACAATGAGCAGTTCTTC.